This note documents a single T cell receptor beta chain sequence. Its antigen is not identified. The sequenced template was cDNA made from the entire isolated RNA. Stem cell-like memory T cell samples yielded 910,000 or so reads on average. Method: immunoSEQ multiplex PCR; TCRdb's copy keeps in-frame clones and lacks some. The sample carries about 15,000 clones, around 69% recorded once. Blood was collected once per donor into heparin, averaging approximately 0.12 L. The data were obtained in a study of beta chain features in type 1 diabetes. Study-level points and caveats: Within each of all four CD4+ subsets, Type 1 diabetes patients had TCRB CDR3s that were moderately but significantly shorter. More deletions and fewer insertions at VDJ junctions were found in patients with type 1 diabetes. Whether TCRB rearrangement is influenced by HLA type went unresolved here.

The trim removed 6 bases at V and 12 bases at J, leaving 17 bases unmatched. CDR3 length: 15 amino acids. Germline CDR1 reads PRHDT; CDR2 reads FYEKMQ (reference sequence). Specimen: stem cell memory CD4+ T cells from blood. This TCR came from a woman younger than 30 with type 1 diabetes. The chain carries TRBV13 and TRBJ2-1; 7 nucleotides match TRBD2. CDR3 coding DNA: TGTGCCAGCAGGGAGGGAATCCCGGGACTATACCGGCAGTTCTTC. Translation gives CASREGIPGLYRQFF.